A selection of T cell receptor beta chains follows, all from one sample in a study of human T cells and chemical hapten exposure. From the RACE reads, TCRdb called clonotypes with MiXCR, one entry per CDR3 protein. The sample lists roughly 56,000 distinct CDR3 sequences; around a tenth were seen once. The specimen was whole blood, collected in connection with sensitization to the hapten diphenylcyclopropenone (DPC). Every receptor here comes from a woman under 40 with alopecia areata. Some clones in this sample may be carry-over from other donors' samples. CDR3s include the opening cysteine and the closing phenylalanine or tryptophan. A D gene is named only where the DNA matches it firmly. Clone sizes are given selectively: once, few, many, or a class where the clone is expanded.

D gene	V gene	clone size	J gene	CDR3 protein	CDR3 DNA
NA	TRBV20-1	few	TRBJ2-3	CSAETGSLVSDTQYF	TGCAGTGCCGAAACAGGGTCTCTCGTATCAGATACGCAGTATTTT
NA	TRBV6-1	NA	TRBJ2-7	CASRVLGAAYEQYF	TGTGCCAGCAGAGTTCTCGGGGCCGCCTACGAGCAGTACTTC
NA	TRBV5-4	NA	TRBJ1-1	CASSLDPVPTEAFF	TGTGCCAGCAGCTTGGACCCAGTCCCAACTGAAGCTTTCTTT
TRBD1	TRBV27	few	TRBJ1-4	CASRQQGAVEKLFF	TGTGCCAGCAGACAACAGGGGGCAGTGGAAAAACTGTTTTTT
NA	TRBV27	few	TRBJ1-6	CASSLGGTYNSPLHF	TGTGCCAGCAGTTTAGGAGGAACCTATAATTCACCCCTCCACTTT
NA	TRBV11-2	few	TRBJ2-3	CASSLQGFGTDTQYF	TGTGCCAGCAGCCTTCAGGGTTTCGGCACAGATACGCAGTATTTT
TRBD1	TRBV27	many	TRBJ2-7	CASSIFTGTGYFYEQYF	TGTGCCAGCAGTATATTCACCGGGACAGGGTACTTCTACGAGCAGTACTTC
NA	TRBV3-1	many	TRBJ2-1	CASSQVRGGQKNEQFF	TGTGCCAGCAGCCAAGTTCGGGGGGGACAGAAAAATGAGCAGTTCTTC
NA	TRBV12-3/TRBV12-4	NA	TRBJ1-1	CASSLGRNTEAFF	TGTGCCAGCAGTTTGGGCAGGAACACTGAAGCTTTCTTT
TRBD1	TRBV11-2	few	TRBJ2-3	CASSFDRDTDTQYF	TGTGCCAGCAGCTTCGACAGGGATACAGATACGCAGTATTTT
NA	TRBV27	many	TRBJ2-1	CASSPGRLRDDNEQFF	TGTGCCAGCAGTCCGGGAAGACTCCGAGACGACAATGAGCAGTTCTTC
NA	TRBV24-1	few	TRBJ2-1	CAISGTRRNEQFF	TGTGCCATATCCGGGACTCGTCGTAATGAGCAGTTCTTC
TRBD1	TRBV6-6	NA	TRBJ2-7	CASRGTGDYEQYF	TGTGCCAGCAGAGGGACAGGGGACTACGAGCAGTACTTC
TRBD1	TRBV15	NA	TRBJ1-5	CATSRSSPGQGAGQPQHF	TGTGCCACCAGCAGATCTTCCCCGGGACAGGGGGCCGGACAGCCCCAGCATTTT
NA	TRBV5-1	few	TRBJ2-7	CASSFEGNSYEQYF	TGCGCCAGCAGCTTTGAGGGGAACTCCTACGAGCAGTACTTC
NA	TRBV28	NA	TRBJ1-5	CASTSMGGLSNQPQHF	TGTGCCAGCACCTCGATGGGGGGCTTAAGCAATCAGCCCCAGCATTTT
NA	TRBV6-2/TRBV6-3	few	TRBJ1-6	CASSNRQRIYNSPLHF	TGTGCCAGCAGTAATCGACAGCGAATCTATAATTCACCCCTCCACTTT
NA	TRBV9	NA	TRBJ2-1	CASSVVGATYNEQFF	TGTGCCAGCAGCGTAGTAGGGGCCACATACAATGAGCAGTTCTTC
NA	TRBV29-1	NA	TRBJ1-1	CSAWGNMNTEAFF	TGCAGTGCTTGGGGGAATATGAACACTGAAGCTTTCTTT
NA	TRBV6-6	many	TRBJ1-4	CASSYGVPSGALSELFF	TGTGCCAGCAGTTACGGTGTACCGAGCGGGGCCCTATCAGAACTGTTTTTT
NA	TRBV6-2/TRBV6-3	few	TRBJ2-7	CASSDSGFREQYF	TGTGCCAGCAGTGATTCAGGGTTTCGGGAGCAGTACTTC
NA	TRBV5-5	NA	TRBJ1-1	CASSLGGGRFDQTEAFF	TGTGCCAGCAGCTTGGGAGGGGGGCGATTCGATCAGACTGAAGCTTTCTTT
NA	TRBV5-1	many	TRBJ1-2	CASSLVEGESYGYTF	TGCGCCAGCAGCTTGGTAGAGGGAGAGAGCTATGGCTACACCTTC
TRBD1	TRBV12-3/TRBV12-4	many	TRBJ1-2	CASSTTGEYYGYTF	TGTGCCAGCAGCACGACAGGGGAGTACTATGGCTACACCTTC
NA	TRBV14	few	TRBJ2-1	CASSQDQGRYNEQFF	TGTGCCAGCAGCCAAGATCAAGGTCGATACAATGAGCAGTTCTTC
NA	TRBV6-5	many	TRBJ2-7	CASSYSGDHEQYF	TGTGCCAGCAGTTACTCGGGGGACCACGAGCAGTACTTC
NA	TRBV12-3/TRBV12-4	NA	TRBJ2-5	CASGGTTFETQYF	TGTGCCAGTGGTGGCACGACCTTCGAGACCCAGTACTTC
TRBD1	TRBV20-1	many	TRBJ1-5	CSARTGSQPQHF	TGCAGTGCTAGGACAGGGAGTCAGCCCCAGCATTTT
TRBD1	TRBV10-3	few	TRBJ2-3	CAIRGTGGANTQYF	TGTGCCATCAGGGGGACAGGGGGCGCGAATACGCAGTATTTT
TRBD1	TRBV20-1	many	TRBJ1-1	CSAPPQGGSFAEAFF	TGCAGTGCGCCACCACAGGGGGGGTCGTTCGCTGAAGCTTTCTTT
TRBD2	TRBV20-1	many	TRBJ2-7	CSAPGTSLHEQYF	TGCAGTGCCCCAGGGACTAGTCTCCACGAGCAGTACTTC
NA	TRBV10-3	few	TRBJ1-3	CAISEPGASGNTIYF	TGTGCCATCAGTGAGCCAGGGGCTTCTGGAAACACCATATATTTT
NA	TRBV5-1	few	TRBJ1-3	CASSSNYGSSGNTIYF	TGCGCCAGCAGCTCGAACTACGGGAGCTCTGGAAACACCATATATTTT
TRBD2	TRBV12-3/TRBV12-4	many	TRBJ2-2	CASSYEAGGFNTGELFF	TGTGCCAGCAGTTACGAAGCGGGGGGGTTTAACACCGGGGAGCTGTTTTTT
TRBD1	TRBV7-6	many	TRBJ1-3	CASSLETGTGISGNTIYF	TGTGCCAGCAGCTTAGAGACCGGGACAGGGATCTCTGGAAACACCATATATTTT
TRBD1	TRBV6-5	few	TRBJ1-5	CASSNRQGGQPQHF	TGTGCCAGCAGTAACCGACAGGGCGGCCAGCCCCAGCATTTT
NA	TRBV7-2	few	TRBJ2-3	CASSLGTSTDTQYF	TGTGCCAGCAGCTTAGGGACTAGCACAGATACGCAGTATTTT
TRBD1	TRBV29-1	many	TRBJ1-5	CSVQDRGNQPQHF	TGCAGCGTTCAGGACAGGGGGAATCAGCCCCAGCATTTT
NA	TRBV5-4	many	TRBJ2-3	CASSLRAGVPTDTQYF	TGTGCCAGCAGCTTGAGGGCAGGCGTGCCCACAGATACGCAGTATTTT
NA	TRBV2	NA	TRBJ2-3	CASTVDFTDTQYF	TGTGCCAGCACGGTGGACTTCACAGATACGCAGTATTTT
NA	TRBV20-1	few	TRBJ2-3	CSPPVRRSSSTDTQYF	TGCAGTCCTCCCGTCCGGCGGAGCTCCAGCACAGATACGCAGTATTTT
TRBD1	TRBV12-3/TRBV12-4	NA	TRBJ1-6	CASNRGNSPLHF	TGTGCCAGCAACAGGGGGAATTCACCCCTCCACTTT
NA	TRBV6-4	many	TRBJ2-7	CASSDSLRGVYEQYF	TGTGCCAGCAGTGACTCCCTTAGGGGAGTCTACGAGCAGTACTTC
NA	TRBV6-2/TRBV6-3	NA	TRBJ1-3	CASSLTGGPGNTIYF	TGTGCCAGCAGTCTGACAGGCGGCCCTGGAAACACCATATATTTT